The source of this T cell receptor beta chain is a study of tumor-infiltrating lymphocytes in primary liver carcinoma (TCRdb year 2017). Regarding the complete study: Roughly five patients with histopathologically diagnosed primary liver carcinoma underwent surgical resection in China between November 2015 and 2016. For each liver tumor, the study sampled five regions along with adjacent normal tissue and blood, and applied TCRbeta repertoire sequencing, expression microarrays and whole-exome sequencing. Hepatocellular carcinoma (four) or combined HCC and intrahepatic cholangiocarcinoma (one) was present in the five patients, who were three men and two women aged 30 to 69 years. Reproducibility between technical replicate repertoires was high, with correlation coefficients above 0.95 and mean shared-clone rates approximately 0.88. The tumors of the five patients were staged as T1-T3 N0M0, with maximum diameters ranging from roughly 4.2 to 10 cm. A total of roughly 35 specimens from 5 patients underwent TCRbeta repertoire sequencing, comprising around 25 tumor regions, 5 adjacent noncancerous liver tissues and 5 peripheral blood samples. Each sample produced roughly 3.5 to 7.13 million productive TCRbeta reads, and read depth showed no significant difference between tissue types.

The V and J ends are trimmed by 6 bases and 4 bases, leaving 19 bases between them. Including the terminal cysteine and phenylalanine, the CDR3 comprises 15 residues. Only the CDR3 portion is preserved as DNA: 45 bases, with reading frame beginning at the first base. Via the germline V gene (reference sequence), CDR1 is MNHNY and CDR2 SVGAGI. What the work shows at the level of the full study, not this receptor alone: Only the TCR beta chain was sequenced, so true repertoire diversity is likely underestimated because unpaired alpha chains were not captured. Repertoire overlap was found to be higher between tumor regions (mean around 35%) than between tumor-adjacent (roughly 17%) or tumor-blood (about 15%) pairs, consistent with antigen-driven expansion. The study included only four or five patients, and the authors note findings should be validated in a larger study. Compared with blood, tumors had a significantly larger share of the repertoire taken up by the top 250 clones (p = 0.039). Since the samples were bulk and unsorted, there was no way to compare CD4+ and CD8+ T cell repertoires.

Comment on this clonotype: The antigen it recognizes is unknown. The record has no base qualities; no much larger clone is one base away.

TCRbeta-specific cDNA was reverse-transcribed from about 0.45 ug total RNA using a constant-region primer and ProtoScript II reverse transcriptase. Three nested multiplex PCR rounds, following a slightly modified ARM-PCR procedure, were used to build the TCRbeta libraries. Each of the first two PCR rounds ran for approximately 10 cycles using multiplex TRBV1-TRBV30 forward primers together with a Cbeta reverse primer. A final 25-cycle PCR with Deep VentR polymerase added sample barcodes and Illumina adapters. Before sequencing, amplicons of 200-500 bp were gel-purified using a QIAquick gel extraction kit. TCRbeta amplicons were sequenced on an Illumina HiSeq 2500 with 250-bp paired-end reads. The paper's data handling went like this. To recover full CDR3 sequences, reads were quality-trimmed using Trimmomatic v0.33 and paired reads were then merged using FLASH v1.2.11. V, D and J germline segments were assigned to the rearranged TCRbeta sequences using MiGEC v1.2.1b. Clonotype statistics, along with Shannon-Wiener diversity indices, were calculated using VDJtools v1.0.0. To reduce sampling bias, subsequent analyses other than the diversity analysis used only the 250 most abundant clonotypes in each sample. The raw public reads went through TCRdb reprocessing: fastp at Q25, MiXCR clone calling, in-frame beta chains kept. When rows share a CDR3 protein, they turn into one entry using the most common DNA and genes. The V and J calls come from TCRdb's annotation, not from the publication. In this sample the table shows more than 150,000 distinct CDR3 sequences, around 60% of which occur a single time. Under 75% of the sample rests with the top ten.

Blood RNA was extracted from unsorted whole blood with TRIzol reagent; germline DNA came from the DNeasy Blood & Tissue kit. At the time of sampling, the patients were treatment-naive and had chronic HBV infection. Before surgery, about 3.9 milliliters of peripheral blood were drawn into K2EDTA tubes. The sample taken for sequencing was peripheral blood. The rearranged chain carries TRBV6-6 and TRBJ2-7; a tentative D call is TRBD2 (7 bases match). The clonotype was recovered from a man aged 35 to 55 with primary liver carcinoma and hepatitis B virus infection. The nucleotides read TGTGCCAGCAGCCCCCAAAGGGGGGGCGTATACGAGCAGTACTTC. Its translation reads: CASSPQRGGVYEQYF.